Presented here are 31 T cell receptor beta chains from one specimen sequenced in a study of blood T cell repertoires in COVID-19. TCRdb's copy holds only in-frame clones and misses some; the assay was immunoSEQ multiplex PCR. Here the sample spans around 340,000 clones, around 90% being singletons. Source material: peripheral blood. The receptors here all came from a woman aged 60-75 years with COVID-19, enrolled during active disease.

V and J are TRBV7-2 and TRBJ1-1, with TRBD1 matching 9 bases. After removal of 5 bases from V and 5 bases from J, the junction contained 9 bases not matched to a gene. Germline CDR1 is SGHTA and CDR2 is FQGNSA. CDR3 length: 15 residues. The CDR3 coding sequence is TGTGCCAGCAGCCTCGGACAGGGGAGGTTAACTGAAGCTTTCTTT. Protein product: CASSLGQGRLTEAFF.

The chain combines TRBV4-2 with TRBJ1-5, with D possibly matching TRBD1 (6 bases). The CDR3 contains 15 residues. Germline-derived CDR1 and CDR2 are LGHNA and YNFKEQ. The V and J ends lost 1 base and 9 bases respectively, with 16 bases between them. CDR3 nucleotides: TGTGCCAGCAGCCAAGGACGGGACACAGATCCGCCCCAGCATTTT. Its translation is CASSQGRDTDPPQHF.

About this clone itself: Other DNA sequences within the sample encode an identical CDR3. This chain links TRBV18 with TRBJ1-1; 8 nucleotides agree with TRBD1. Germline assignment: CDR1 KGHSH and CDR2 LQKENI. This CDR3 spans 13 amino acids. Unmatched junction bases numbered 5, after V lost 6 bases and J lost 5 bases. CDR3 DNA sequence: TGTGCCAGCTCCGGGGACAGGAATACTGAAGCTTTCTTT. This encodes CASSGDRNTEAFF.

The chain is built from TRBV12-3 or TRBV12-4 and TRBJ2-7; the D gene is possibly TRBD1 (5 bases). Trimming removed 6 bases at V and 5 bases at J, with 8 bases between. This CDR3 is built from 11 residues. CDR3 nucleotides: TGTGCCAGCAGCGTCAGGGACGAGCAGTACTTC. It translates to CASSVRDEQYF.

The chain couples TRBV11-1 to TRBJ2-1; 11 positions agree with TRBD2. After removal of 5 bases from V and 5 bases from J, the junction contained 5 bases not matched to a gene. Germline assignment: CDR1 SGHAT and CDR2 FQDESV (reference sequence). The CDR3 has 15 amino acids. The CDR3: CASSLTSGGNNEQFF. CDR3 coding DNA: TGTGCCAGCAGCCTTACTAGCGGGGGCAACAATGAGCAGTTCTTC.

V is TRBV19 and J is TRBJ1-1, with 9 nucleotides matching TRBD1. Per germline, CDR1 LNHDA and CDR2 SQIVND (reference sequence). Trimming took 5 bases from V and 5 from J; bases not matched to a gene: 9. CDR3 length: 15 amino acids. The CDR3 here is CASSAATGGRTEAFF. The CDR3 coding sequence is TGTGCCAGTAGTGCCGCTACAGGGGGCAGGACTGAAGCTTTCTTT.

This chain links TRBV25-1 with TRBJ1-2, with D unclear. Trimming removed 10 bases at V and 0 bases at J, with 12 bases between. The CDR3 has 13 residues. Per germline, CDR1 MGHDK and CDR2 SYGVNS. The CDR3 bases are TGTGCCACCATGTCCCCCACTAACTATGGCTACACCTTC. It specifies CATMSPTNYGYTF.

J is TRBJ1-1 and V is TRBV5-4; 7 nucleotides agree with TRBD1. Germline V gives CDR1 SGHNT, CDR2 YYREEE (reference sequence). This CDR3 is 14 amino acids long. The V segment lost 4 bases and the J segment 1 base; nucleotides outside the gene matches: 4. As DNA, the CDR3 is TGTGCCAGCAGCCGAGGACAGGCGAACACTGAAGCTTTCTTT. Translated: CASSRGQANTEAFF.

The gene calls are TRBV3-1 (or the pseudogene TRBV3-2) and TRBJ1-2; perhaps TRBD1 as D (6 bases). Germline V gene lookup returns CDR1 LGHDT and CDR2 YNNKEL (reference sequence). V was cut by 4 bases and J by 5 bases, with 14 bases left in between. CDR3 length equals 14 residues. The CDR3, as DNA: TGTGCCAGCAGCCGACCTGACAGGACTTATGGCTACACCTTC. Translated, it gives CASSRPDRTYGYTF.

The chain's CDR3 is CASSDRDISPLHF. CDR3 coding DNA: TGTGCCAGCAGTGACCGGGACATTTCACCCCTCCACTTT. This chain uses TRBV25-1 with TRBJ1-6; D is possibly TRBD1 (6 bases). The ends were cut back, 3 bases at V and 9 bases at J, with 9 bases in the middle. Germline CDR1 reads MGHDK; CDR2 reads SYGVNS. This CDR3 contains 13 residues.

The CDR3 nucleotides read TGTGCCAGTAGAGCAGACAGGGAGTATCGAGCTTTCTTT. Translated: CASRADREYRAFF. J is TRBJ1-1 and V is TRBV19; 7 bases align to TRBD1. This CDR3 region has 13 residues. Trimming took 6 bases from V and 10 from J; bases not matched to a gene: 11. Looked up from germline, CDR1 is LNHDA and CDR2 is SQIVND (reference sequence).

J is TRBJ1-1 and V is TRBV4-1, with D tentatively TRBD1 (5 bases). The CDR3 totals 17 residues. Deletions cut 0 bases from V and 6 bases from J, with 20 bases between. The germline CDR1 and CDR2 sequences are MGHRA and YSYEKL. The CDR3 region is CASSQDASGGSWSEAFF. The DNA of the CDR3 is TGCGCCAGCAGCCAAGATGCGTCCGGGGGAAGTTGGTCTGAAGCTTTCTTT.

As DNA, the CDR3 is TGCGCCAGCAGCCGTGGGACAGTCGGGTTAGCTTTCTTT. Residues: CASSRGTVGLAFF. The rearrangement uses TRBV5-1 and TRBJ1-1, with 7 bases identical to TRBD1. Germline loops: CDR1 SGHRS, CDR2 YFSETQ. CDR3 size: 13 residues. V lost 4 bases and J lost 10; bases outside the gene matches: 10.

The chain combines TRBV5-5 with TRBJ2-6; no firm D call. The CDR3 has 15 amino acids. Germline CDR1 reads SGHKS; CDR2 reads YYEKEE (reference sequence). Trimming took off 6 bases at V and 2 bases at J, with 12 bases between the two ends. The CDR3 region has the DNA TGTGCCAGCACTCTGGCCACAGCTGGGGCCAACGTCCTGACTTTC. Translated, it gives CASTLATAGANVLTF.

The chain joins TRBV5-6 to TRBJ1-6; 9 bases line up with TRBD1. V lost 2 bases, J lost 8 bases, and 11 bases stayed unmatched. The germline CDR1 and CDR2 sequences are SGHDT and YYEEEE. The CDR3 extends over 17 amino acids. CDR3 in amino acids: CASSLKPGQGPDSPLHF. For the CDR3, the DNA is TGTGCCAGCAGCTTAAAACCGGGACAGGGTCCTGATTCACCCCTCCACTTT.

The chain has TRBV6-1 and TRBJ1-1; no definite D call. The CDR3 extends over 15 amino acids. V lost 1 base to trimming and J lost 4 bases, with 13 bases between them. Germline loops: CDR1 MNHNS, CDR2 SASEGT. The CDR3 protein is CASSEGGLAGTEAFF. CDR3 DNA: TGTGCCAGCAGTGAAGGCGGCCTGGCGGGCACTGAAGCTTTCTTT.

The chain combines TRBV6-1 with TRBJ1-3; 8 positions agree with TRBD1. CDR1 is MNHNS, CDR2 SASEGT, per germline. Trimming took 6 bases from V and 2 from J; bases not matched to a gene: 3. The CDR3 consists of 14 residues. CDR3 bases: TGTGCCAGCAGGAGACAGGGGACTGGAAACACCATATATTTT. Amino acid sequence: CASRRQGTGNTIYF.

The rearrangement uses TRBV15 and TRBJ1-2, with D tentatively TRBD1 (6 bases). This CDR3 spans 13 amino acids. Germline V gene data show CDR1 as LNHNV and CDR2 as YYDKDF (reference sequence). V gave up 2 bases and J gave up 4 bases, with 8 bases separating them. The CDR3 is CATSRQGTYGYTF. CDR3 nucleotide sequence: TGTGCCACCAGCAGACAGGGGACCTATGGCTACACCTTC. Full variable domain (outside the CDR3, taken from reference TRBV15 and TRBJ1-2): DAMVIQNPRYQVTQFGKPVTLSCSQTLNHNVMYWYQQKSSQAPKLLFHYYDKDFNNEADTPDNFQSRRPNTSFCFLDIRSPGLGDTAMYLCATSRQGTYGYTFGSGTRLTVV.

This sequence joins TRBV28 and TRBJ1-1; 8 bases are a match to TRBD1. Germline-derived CDR1 and CDR2 are MDHEN and SYDVKM. There are 18 residues in the CDR3. The junction had 20 bases not matched to a gene; V was cut back by 6 bases and J by 5 bases. The chain's CDR3 is CASSLVLGQGLARTEAFF. The CDR3 nucleotides read TGTGCCAGCAGCCTAGTTTTAGGACAGGGCCTCGCTAGAACTGAAGCTTTCTTT.

This CDR3 is CASSLTGGKDTQYF. CDR3 bases: TGCGCCAGCAGCTTGACCGGGGGGAAGGATACGCAGTATTTT. The chain is built from TRBV5-1 and TRBJ2-3; TRBD2 matches at 7 bases. CDR3 length: 14 residues. V lost 1 base, J lost 6 bases, and 5 bases stayed unmatched. Germline V lookup: CDR1 SGHRS, CDR2 YFSETQ.

This clone occurred a few times. Distinct nucleotide sequences in the sample also encode this CDR3. V is TRBV6-5 and J is TRBJ1-1; tentative D call: TRBD1 (5 bases). Per germline, CDR1 MNHEY and CDR2 SVGAGI. V was trimmed by 2 bases and J by 3 bases, leaving 7 bases between them. The CDR3 totals 13 residues. CDR3 nucleotides: TGTGCCAGCAGTTACCGGGGGGACACTGAAGCTTTCTTT. Translating it yields CASSYRGDTEAFF.

CDR3 loop: CASSEYTVRSNQPQHF. The DNA for the CDR3 is TGTGCCAGCAGTGAATATACAGTTCGGAGCAATCAGCCCCAGCATTTT. V usage is TRBV6-1 and J usage is TRBJ1-5, with D hard to call. The germline V and J ends were trimmed by 2 bases and 1 base, with 12 bases remaining between them. This CDR3 comprises 16 residues. CDR1 is MNHNS and CDR2 is SASEGT in the germline V gene.

The chain recombines TRBV28 with TRBJ2-2, with D tentatively TRBD1 (6 bases). Germline V CDR1 and CDR2: MDHEN, SYDVKM. There are 14 residues in the CDR3. The V and J ends lost 3 bases and 5 bases respectively, with 10 bases between them. CDR3 DNA: TGTGCCAGCAGTTTTCAAGGGGGAACCGGGGAGCTGTTTTTT. This translates into CASSFQGGTGELFF.

The chain employs TRBV29-1 and TRBJ1-1, with D perhaps matching TRBD1 (6 bases). Germline loops: CDR1 SQVTM, CDR2 ANQGSEA. The CDR3 loop spans 17 amino acids. V lost 6 bases and J 1 base, leaving 24 bases between the germline ends. DNA of the CDR3: TGCAGCGTCTTGACAGGTCTGTTCTTTTCATCGAACACTGAAGCTTTCTTT. Translating it yields CSVLTGLFFSSNTEAFF.

V usage is TRBV3-1 (or the pseudogene TRBV3-2) and J usage is TRBJ1-1; D not certain. The CDR3 spans 14 residues. Germline CDR1 LGHDT, CDR2 YNNKEL (reference sequence). V lost 4 bases to trimming and J lost 4 bases, with 13 bases between them. The CDR3 nucleotides are TGTGCCAGCAGCCCTTTTCCAGGAGGCACTGAAGCTTTCTTT. As protein: CASSPFPGGTEAFF.

The chain has TRBV6-5 and TRBJ1-4, with 8 bases fitting TRBD1. The germline CDR1 and CDR2 sequences are MNHEY and SVGAGI. This CDR3 has 15 residues. The V segment lost 5 bases and the J segment 2 bases; nucleotides outside the gene matches: 4. For the CDR3, the DNA is TGTGCCAGCAGTCCATACAGGGGGACTAATGAAAAACTGTTTTTT. Protein product: CASSPYRGTNEKLFF.

V and J are TRBV10-3 and TRBJ1-1, with 7 bases matching TRBD1. V shed 4 bases and J 10 bases; nucleotides not matched to a gene: 9. The germline CDR1 and CDR2 sequences are ENHRY and SYGVKD. The CDR3 is 13 amino acids. CDR3: CAISVGQAERAFF. The CDR3 DNA is TGTGCCATCAGTGTAGGACAGGCCGAGAGAGCTTTCTTT.

Only one count was recorded for this clone. The chain carries TRBV19 and TRBJ2-1, with 9 bases aligning to TRBD1. The CDR3 runs to 15 residues. The V gene's germline CDR1 is LNHDA and CDR2 SQIVND (reference sequence). The junction had 4 bases not matched to a gene; V was cut back by 4 bases and J by 3 bases. The chain's CDR3 is CASSTTGGGYNEQFF. DNA of the CDR3: TGTGCCAGTAGTACGACAGGGGGAGGCTACAATGAGCAGTTCTTC.

The V call is TRBV18, the J call TRBJ2-7; D perhaps matches TRBD1 (6 bases). Germline CDR1 reads KGHSH; CDR2 reads LQKENI. The V and J ends lost 3 bases and 2 bases respectively, with 14 bases between them. The CDR3 contains 15 residues. Here the CDR3 DNA reads TGTGCCAGCTCACCTCCCGGTTGGGGGCCCTACGAGCAGTACTTC. Protein: CASSPPGWGPYEQYF. Together with reference TRBV18 and TRBJ2-7, the CDR3 gives the full variable domain: NAGVMQNPRHLVRRRGQEARLRCSPMKGHSHVYWYRQLPEEGLKFMVYLQKENIIDESGMPKERFSAEFPKEGPSILRIQQVVRGDSAAYFCASSPPGWGPYEQYFGPGTRLTVT.

This clone was seen more than once but under ten times. V is TRBV2 and J is TRBJ1-1; D may be TRBD1 (6 bases). Per the germline V gene, CDR1 is SNHLY and CDR2 is FYNNEI. Deletions cut 5 bases from V and 5 bases from J, with 15 bases between. The length of the CDR3 is 14 residues. The CDR3 sequence: CASSILEGGTEAFF. In nucleotides, the CDR3 is TGTGCCAGCAGTATCCTAGAGGGGGGGACTGAAGCTTTCTTT.

The V gene is TRBV9, the J gene TRBJ2-3, with 14 bases identical to TRBD2. The CDR3 extends over 18 amino acids. In germline, CDR1 is SGDLS, CDR2 YYNGEE. J lost 10 bases, V lost 4 bases, and 17 bases had no gene match. CDR3 nucleotides: TGTGCCAGCAGCCCCGGCCGGACTAGCGGGGGGACGACTGCATCGCAGTATTTT. Translation gives CASSPGRTSGGTTASQYF.